The 9 T cell receptor beta chains in this list originate from one sample, sequenced in a study of radiation and T cells in renal cell carcinoma. As for treatment: treatment-naive control, cytoreductive nephrectomy. TCRdb's copy holds only in-frame clones and misses some; the assay was immunoSEQ multiplex PCR. The data contain roughly 13,000 clones, about 71% of them singletons. This material consisted of tumor tissue, taken from a patient whose treatment was nephrectomy without radiotherapy. All receptors come from a woman of 80 years or more with renal cell carcinoma.

The rearrangement joins TRBV7-9 to TRBJ1-2, with TRBD1 matching over 8 bases. CDR3 length equals 14 residues. Unmatched junction bases numbered 4, after V lost 5 bases and J lost 2 bases. The germline gives CDR1 SEHNR, CDR2 FQNEAQ (reference sequence). CDR3 sequence reads: CASSRQGFNYGYTF. As DNA, the CDR3 is TGTGCCAGCAGCCGACAGGGGTTCAACTATGGCTACACCTTC.

The chain carries TRBV9 and TRBJ1-2; D is perhaps TRBD1 (5 bases). This CDR3 region has 15 residues. Germline V CDR1 and CDR2: SGDLS, YYNGEE. Trimming removed 0 bases at V and 8 bases at J, with 17 bases between. The CDR3 DNA follows: TGTGCCAGCAGCGTAGACGAACGCGACAGTCGGGGCTACACCTTC. This sequence encodes CASSVDERDSRGYTF. The variable domain in full, completed from reference TRBV9 and TRBJ1-2, reads DSGVTQTPKHLITATGQRVTLRCSPRSGDLSVYWYQQSLDQGLQFLIQYYNGEERAKGNILERFSAQQFPDLHSELNLSSLELGDSALYFCASSVDERDSRGYTFGSGTRLTVV.

By share, this clone ranks as medium-sized. The rearrangement links TRBV6-5 to TRBJ1-2; possible D gene TRBD1, 6 bases. The CDR3 spans 16 residues. Germline V gives CDR1 MNHEY, CDR2 SVGAGI. V was cut by 0 bases and J by 5 bases, with 16 bases left in between. CDR3 DNA sequence: TGTGCCAGCAGTTACTCGGGTTCCAGGGGCCGGTATGGCTACACCTTC. As protein: CASSYSGSRGRYGYTF.

The gene calls are TRBV10-2 and TRBJ1-1; the D gene is possibly TRBD1 (6 bases). The CDR3 has 14 residues. CDR1 and CDR2 (germline): WSHSY, SAAADI. V gave up 1 base and J gave up 4 bases, with 10 bases separating them. This CDR3 reads CASSEYREGTEAFF. The CDR3 nucleotides read TGCGCCAGCAGTGAGTACAGGGAGGGCACTGAAGCTTTCTTT.

This clone is categorized as medium-sized. This chain links TRBV11-2 with TRBJ1-1, with TRBD1 as a possible D gene (6 bases). The V gene's germline CDR1 is SGHAT and CDR2 FQNNGV. Trimming removed 4 bases from V and 11 bases from J, with 14 bases in between. This CDR3 is built from 12 residues. DNA of the CDR3: TGTGCCAGCAGCTCCTCACAGGGTAAGGCTTTCTTT. Translation: CASSSSQGKAFF. The entire variable domain, with the rest obtained from reference TRBV11-2 and TRBJ1-1, is as follows: EAGVAQSPRYKIIEKRQSVAFWCNPISGHATLYWYQQILGQGPKLLIQFQNNGVVDDSQLPKDRFSAERLKGVDSTLKIQPAKLEDSAVYLCASSSSQGKAFFGQGTRLTVV.

The V call is TRBV19, the J call TRBJ2-1; 9 positions agree with TRBD1. The V gene end was trimmed by 6 bases and the J gene end by 4 bases; junction bases not matched to a gene: 7. The CDR3 covers 15 residues. Germline V gene data show CDR1 as LNHDA and CDR2 as SQIVND (reference sequence). The CDR3 nucleotides are TGTGCCAGTAGCTGGGTGGGACAGGGTTACAATGAGCAGTTCTTC. Translation gives CASSWVGQGYNEQFF.

This chain joins TRBV5-8 and TRBJ2-5, with 10 bases that match TRBD2. This CDR3 has 15 residues. Trimming cost V 2 bases and J 5 bases; bases outside gene matches: 6. Germline V gene sequence: CDR1 SGHTS, CDR2 YDEGEE. CDR3 nucleotide sequence: TGTGCCAGCAGCTTAAGCGGGGGGGCTTGGGAGACCCAGTACTTC. It encodes CASSLSGGAWETQYF. Complete variable domain (other parts from reference TRBV5-8 and TRBJ2-5): EAGVTQSPTHLIKTRGQQATLRCSPISGHTSVYWYQQALGLGLQFLLWYDEGEERNRGNFPPRFSGRQFPNYSSELNVNALELEDSALYLCASSLSGGAWETQYFGPGTRLLVL.

This clone has a single count. The V and J genes are TRBV6-5 and TRBJ1-4; D uncertain. The CDR3 covers 15 residues. The germline gives CDR1 MNHEY, CDR2 SVGAGI. V was shortened by 6 bases and J by 4 bases, with 15 bases between the two germline ends. The CDR3 spells CASRGLSRNNEKLFF. CDR3 nucleotides: TGTGCCAGCAGAGGTTTGAGTAGGAATAATGAAAAACTGTTTTTT.

This clone appeared a few times. The chain has TRBV19 and TRBJ2-1, with 11 bases lining up with TRBD2. This CDR3 region has 15 residues. CDR1 is LNHDA, CDR2 SQIVND, per germline (reference sequence). The junction had 2 bases not matched to a gene; V was cut back by 1 base and J by 6 bases. The CDR3 nucleotides are TGTGCCAGTAGTATAGTAGCGGGGGGGCTCAATGAGCAGTTCTTC. This gives the protein CASSIVAGGLNEQFF.